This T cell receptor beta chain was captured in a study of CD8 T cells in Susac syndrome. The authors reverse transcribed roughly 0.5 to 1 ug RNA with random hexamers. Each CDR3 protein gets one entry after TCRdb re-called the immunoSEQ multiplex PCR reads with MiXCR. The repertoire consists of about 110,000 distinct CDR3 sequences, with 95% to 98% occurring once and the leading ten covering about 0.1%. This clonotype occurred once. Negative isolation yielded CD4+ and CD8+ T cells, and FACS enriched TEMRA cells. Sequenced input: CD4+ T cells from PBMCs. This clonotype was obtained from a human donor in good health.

The CDR3 reads CASSPPGLFYNEQFF. The DNA for the CDR3 is TGTGCCAGCAGCCCCCCGGGACTGTTCTACAATGAGCAGTTCTTC. This rearrangement joins TRBV6-2 or TRBV6-3 to TRBJ2-1; D is perhaps TRBD2 (6 bases). Germline CDR1 MNHEY, CDR2 SVGEGT. The ends were cut back, 6 bases at V and 3 bases at J, with 15 bases in the middle. CDR3 size: 15 residues.